The sample holds a few counts of the clone carrying this T cell receptor beta chain. What it recognizes is unknown. CDR1 SGDLS and CDR2 YYNGEE come from the germline V gene. V trimming: 4 bases; J trimming: 10 bases; junction bases outside the gene matches: 4. The CDR3 loop spans 12 amino acids. Each cDNA held unique molecular identifiers, and template switching gave it a universal primer site. Using its own MiXCR run on the 5' RACE reads, TCRdb lists one record per CDR3 protein. The table shows 500,000 to 650,000 distinct CDR3 sequences, with around 20% occurring only once. The source of the sample is a study of identical twins. Study conclusions and caveats: Twin pairs had excess sharing that was weaker in beta out-of-frame sequences. In drawing conclusions, the study used cross-sectional statistical analysis and did not follow the same donors.

In addition, the sample was reused for a study of yellow fever vaccine responses in identical twins.

The genes are TRBV9 and TRBJ1-2; 10 bases line up with TRBD1. The sequence was obtained from a woman under 30 in good health. The specimen was CD4+ T cells sorted from blood. The chain's CDR3 is CASSPGQGHYTF. Written as DNA, the CDR3 is TGTGCCAGCAGCCCGGGACAGGGGCACTACACCTTC.